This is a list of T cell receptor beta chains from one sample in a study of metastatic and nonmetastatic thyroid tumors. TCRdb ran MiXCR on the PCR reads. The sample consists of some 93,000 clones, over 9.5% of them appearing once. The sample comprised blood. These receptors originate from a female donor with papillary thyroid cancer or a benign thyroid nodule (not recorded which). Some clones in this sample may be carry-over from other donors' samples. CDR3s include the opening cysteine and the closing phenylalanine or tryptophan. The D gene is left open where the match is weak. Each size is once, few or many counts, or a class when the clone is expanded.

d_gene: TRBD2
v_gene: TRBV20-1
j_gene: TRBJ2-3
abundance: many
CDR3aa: CSARNLAGGVADTQYF
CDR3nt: TGCAGTGCTAGGAATCTAGCGGGAGGAGTAGCAGATACGCAGTATTTT

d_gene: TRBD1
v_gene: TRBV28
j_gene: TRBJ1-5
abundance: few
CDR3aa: CATQGQGARQPQHF
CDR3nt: TGTGCCACCCAGGGACAGGGGGCGCGACAGCCCCAGCATTTT

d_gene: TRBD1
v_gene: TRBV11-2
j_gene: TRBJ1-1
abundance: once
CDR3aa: CASSRRGLTEAFF
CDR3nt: TGTGCCAGCAGTCGCAGGGGGCTCACTGAAGCTTTCTTT

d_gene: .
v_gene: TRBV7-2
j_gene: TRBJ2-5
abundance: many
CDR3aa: CASSHGETQYF
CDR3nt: TGTGCCAGCAGCCACGGAGAGACCCAGTACTTC

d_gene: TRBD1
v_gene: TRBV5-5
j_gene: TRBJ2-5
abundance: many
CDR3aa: CASSRAGTGPQETQYF
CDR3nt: TGTGCCAGCAGCCGCGCCGGGACAGGGCCCCAAGAGACCCAGTACTTC

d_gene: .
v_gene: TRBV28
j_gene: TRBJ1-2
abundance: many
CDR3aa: CASSSGDATNYGYTF
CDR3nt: TGTGCCAGCAGTTCGGGGGACGCCACTAACTATGGCTACACCTTC

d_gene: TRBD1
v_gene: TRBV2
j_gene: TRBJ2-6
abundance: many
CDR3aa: CASRGRDRGQSGANVLTF
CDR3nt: TGTGCCAGCAGGGGACGGGACAGGGGGCAGTCTGGGGCCAACGTCCTGACTTTC

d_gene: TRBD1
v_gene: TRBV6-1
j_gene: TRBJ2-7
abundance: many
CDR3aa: CASSRQGRNYEQYF
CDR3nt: TGTGCCAGCAGTCGACAGGGGCGCAACTACGAGCAGTACTTC

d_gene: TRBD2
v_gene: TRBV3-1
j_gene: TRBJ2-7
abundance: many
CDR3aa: CASSRGSGGAYEQYF
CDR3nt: TGTGCCAGCAGTCGAGGTAGCGGGGGGGCCTACGAGCAGTACTTC

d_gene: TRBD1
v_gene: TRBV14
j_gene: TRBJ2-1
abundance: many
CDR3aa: CASSRDRGGEQFF
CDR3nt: TGTGCCAGCAGCCGAGACAGGGGCGGTGAGCAGTTCTTC

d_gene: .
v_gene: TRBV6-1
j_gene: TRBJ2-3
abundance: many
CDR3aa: CASQRGRGSTDTQYF
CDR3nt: TGTGCCAGTCAACGGGGGAGAGGAAGCACAGATACGCAGTATTTT

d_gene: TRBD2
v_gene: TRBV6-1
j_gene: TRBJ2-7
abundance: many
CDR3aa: CAAGGGEYEQYF
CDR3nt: TGTGCCGCGGGAGGGGGGGAGTACGAGCAGTACTTC

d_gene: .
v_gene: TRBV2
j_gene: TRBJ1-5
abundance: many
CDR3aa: CASSERTSTLQPQHF
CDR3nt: TGTGCCAGCAGTGAAAGGACTTCTACTTTGCAGCCCCAGCATTTT

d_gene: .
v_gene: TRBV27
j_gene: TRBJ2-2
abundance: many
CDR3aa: CASNQGGGELFF
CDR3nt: TGTGCCAGCAACCAGGGTGGCGGGGAGCTGTTTTTT

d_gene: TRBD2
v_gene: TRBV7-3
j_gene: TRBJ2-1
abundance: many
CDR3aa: CASSLKGTSGYNEQFF
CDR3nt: TGTGCCAGCAGCTTAAAAGGGACTAGCGGCTACAATGAGCAGTTCTTC

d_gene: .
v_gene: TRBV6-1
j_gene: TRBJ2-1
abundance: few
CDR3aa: CASSEARQGSYNEQFF
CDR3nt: TGTGCCAGCAGTGAAGCTCGGCAGGGTTCATACAATGAGCAGTTCTTC

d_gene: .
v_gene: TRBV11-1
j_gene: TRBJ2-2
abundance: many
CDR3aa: CASSGGYGGELFF
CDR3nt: TGTGCCAGCAGCGGCGGATACGGCGGGGAGCTGTTTTTT